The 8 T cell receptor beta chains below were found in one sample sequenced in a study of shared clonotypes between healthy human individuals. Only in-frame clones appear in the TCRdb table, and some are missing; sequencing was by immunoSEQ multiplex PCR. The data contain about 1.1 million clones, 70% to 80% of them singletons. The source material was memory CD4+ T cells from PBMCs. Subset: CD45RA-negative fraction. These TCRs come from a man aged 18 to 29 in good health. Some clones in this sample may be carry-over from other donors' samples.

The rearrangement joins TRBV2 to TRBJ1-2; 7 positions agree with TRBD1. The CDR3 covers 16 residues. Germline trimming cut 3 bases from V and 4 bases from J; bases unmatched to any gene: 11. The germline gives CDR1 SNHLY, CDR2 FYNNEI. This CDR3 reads CASSDPPGQDPYGYTF. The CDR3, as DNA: TGTGCCAGCAGTGACCCCCCCGGACAGGACCCCTATGGCTACACCTTC.

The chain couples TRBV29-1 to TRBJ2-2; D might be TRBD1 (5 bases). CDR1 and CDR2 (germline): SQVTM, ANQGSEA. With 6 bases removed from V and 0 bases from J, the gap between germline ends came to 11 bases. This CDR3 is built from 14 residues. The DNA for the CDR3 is TGCAGCGTCGCCATGGGGCCGAACACCGGGGAGCTGTTTTTT. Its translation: CSVAMGPNTGELFF.

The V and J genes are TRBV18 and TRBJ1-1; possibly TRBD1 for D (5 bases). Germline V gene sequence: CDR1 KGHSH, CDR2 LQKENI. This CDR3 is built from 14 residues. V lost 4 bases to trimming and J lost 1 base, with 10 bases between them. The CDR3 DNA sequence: TGTGCCAGCTCACTAGGACACAGGAACACTGAAGCTTTCTTT. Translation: CASSLGHRNTEAFF.

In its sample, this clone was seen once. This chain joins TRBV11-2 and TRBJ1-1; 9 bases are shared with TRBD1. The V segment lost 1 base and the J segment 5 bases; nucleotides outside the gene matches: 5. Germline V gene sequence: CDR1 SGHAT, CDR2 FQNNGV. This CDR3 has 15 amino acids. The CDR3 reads CASSLAGQGLTEAFF. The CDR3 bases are TGTGCCAGCAGCTTAGCGGGACAGGGACTGACTGAAGCTTTCTTT.

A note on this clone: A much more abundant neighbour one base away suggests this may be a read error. CDR3 nucleotide sequence: TGTGCCAGCAGCGGAACAGGGGAGATCCAGTACTTC. Its protein product is CASSGTGEIQYF. The J gene is TRBJ2-5, the V gene TRBV2, with TRBD1 matching over 7 bases. Germline values: CDR1 SNHLY, CDR2 FYNNEI. The CDR3 is made up of 12 amino acids.

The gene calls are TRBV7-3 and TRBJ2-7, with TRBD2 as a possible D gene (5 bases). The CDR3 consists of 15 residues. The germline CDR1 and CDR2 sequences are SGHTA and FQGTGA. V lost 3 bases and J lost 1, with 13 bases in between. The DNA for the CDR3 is TGTGCCAGCAGCTTGGCTGGGAGAGGGTCCTACGAGCAGTACTTC. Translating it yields CASSLAGRGSYEQYF.

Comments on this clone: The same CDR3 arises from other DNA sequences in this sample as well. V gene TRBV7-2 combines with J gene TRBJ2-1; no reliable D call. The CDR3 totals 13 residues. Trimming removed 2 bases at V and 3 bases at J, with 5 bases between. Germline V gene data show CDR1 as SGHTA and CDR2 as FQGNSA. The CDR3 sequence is CASSLNSYNEQFF. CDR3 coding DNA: TGTGCCAGCAGCTTAAATAGCTACAATGAGCAGTTCTTC.

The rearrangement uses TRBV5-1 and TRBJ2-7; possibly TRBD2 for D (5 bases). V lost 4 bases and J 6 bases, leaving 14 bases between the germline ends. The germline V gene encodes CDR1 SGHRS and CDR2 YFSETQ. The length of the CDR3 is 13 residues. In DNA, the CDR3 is TGCGCCAGCAGCAAGGGAGAGGAACGCGAGCAGTACTTC. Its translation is CASSKGEEREQYF.